These T cell receptor beta chains were read from a single sample in a study of blood T cell repertoires in COVID-19. Repertoires were generated with immunoSEQ multiplex PCR, while TCRdb's copy carries only in-frame clones and drops some. The top ten hold 7.5% to 10% of the sample, which has 40,000 or so clones, roughly 85% seen once. Sequencing used peripheral blood. These receptors originate from a man aged 60 to 69 with active COVID-19. Both conserved end residues are part of each CDR3. Each record gives: J gene, D gene, V gene, CDR3 DNA, CDR3 protein. A D gene is named only where the DNA matches it firmly.

>TRBJ2-2|TRBD2|TRBV7-2
TGTGCCAGCAGCTCCGGACTAGTCCTCGGGGAGCTGTTTTTT
CASSSGLVLGELFF
>TRBJ1-6|TRBD1|TRBV19
TGTGCCAGTAGGACCCGGGACAGAGGGAGCTCCTATAATTCACCCCTCCACTTT
CASRTRDRGSSYNSPLHF
>TRBJ2-7|-|TRBV15
TGTGCCACCAGCAGAGGTAGCGGTCTGTCCTACGAGCAGTACTTC
CATSRGSGLSYEQYF
>TRBJ2-3|-|TRBV5-4
TGTGCCAGCAGCTTGGCCGTCAGCACAGATACGCAGTATTTT
CASSLAVSTDTQYF
>TRBJ1-1|-|TRBV28
TGTGCCAGCAGGGCATTACCGAACACTGAAGCTTTCTTT
CASRALPNTEAFF
>TRBJ2-3|TRBD2|TRBV7-9
TGTGCCAGCAGCTTGGGGATAGGGACTAGACGGGTCACAGATACGCAGTATTTT
CASSLGIGTRRVTDTQYF
>TRBJ2-5|-|TRBV30
TGTGCCTGGAGTGCACAACCGGAGACCCAGTACTTC
CAWSAQPETQYF
>TRBJ1-2|-|TRBV19
TGTGCCAGTAGTACTGACAGGCCCTTCTATGGCTACACCTTC
CASSTDRPFYGYTF
>TRBJ2-2|-|TRBV30
TGTGCCTGGATAACCGAAACAAACACCGGGGAGCTGTTTTTT
CAWITETNTGELFF
>TRBJ2-2|TRBD1|TRBV4-1
TGCGCCAGCAGCCACCTCGGGACAGGGGGTGTCACCGGGGAGCTGTTTTTT
CASSHLGTGGVTGELFF
>TRBJ2-7|-|TRBV3-1/TRBV3-2
TGTGCCAGCAGCCGCAGCTCCTACGAGCAGTACTTC
CASSRSSYEQYF
>TRBJ2-5|-|TRBV4-1
TGCGCCAGCAGCCAAGTAGGGGATTACGAGACCCAGTACTTC
CASSQVGDYETQYF
>TRBJ2-2|-|TRBV11-2
TGTGCCAGCAGCCCCCAGGGCCTGAACACCGGGGAGCTGTTTTTT
CASSPQGLNTGELFF
>TRBJ1-4|-|TRBV9
TGTGCCAGCAGCCCCAACGGGGGAGCTAATGAAAAACTGTTTTTT
CASSPNGGANEKLFF
>TRBJ1-4|-|TRBV3-1/TRBV3-2
TGTGCCAGCAGCCAAGGTTCAGGGGCAACTAATGAAAAACTGTTTTTT
CASSQGSGATNEKLFF
>TRBJ1-5|TRBD1|TRBV5-1
TGCGCCAGCAGCCCCGGGACAGTCAATCAGCCCCAGCATTTT
CASSPGTVNQPQHF
>TRBJ1-4|TRBD1|TRBV5-4
TGTGCCAGCAGGGCCGGGACAGGGGTCCCGGAAGATGAAAAACTGTTTTTT
CASRAGTGVPEDEKLFF
>TRBJ1-4|-|TRBV11-2
TGTGCCAGCAGCTCCTCGTGGGAGGGTAATAATGAAAAACTGTTTTTT
CASSSSWEGNNEKLFF
>TRBJ1-5|-|TRBV19
TGTGCCAGTACCAGACAGTCAGGGAATCAGCCCCAGCATTTT
CASTRQSGNQPQHF
>TRBJ2-3|TRBD1|TRBV24-1
TGTGCCACCAGCGGAGCCGGGACAGGGGGCACAGATACGCAGTATTTT
CATSGAGTGGTDTQYF
>TRBJ2-7|-|TRBV5-4
TGTGCCAGCAGCAACTCCTGGGGCCACGAGCAGTACTTC
CASSNSWGHEQYF